This entry concerns a single T cell receptor beta chain. Its specificity is not known. TCRdb reprocessed the 5' RACE reads and stores each CDR3 protein as one record, lacking DNA. The sample spans about 160,000 distinct CDR3 sequences; the ten largest clones claim under 3.5%. These data belong to a study of monozygotic twins with inflammatory bowel disease. The germline V gene encodes CDR1 DFQATT and CDR2 SNEGSKA (reference sequence). CDR3 length: 13 amino acids. Findings of the study overall: Sharing of clonotypes with others was lower in IBD patients than in healthy twins, and this was especially so with disease activity.

The sequence derives from a human donor with ulcerative colitis or Crohn's disease, or a healthy co-twin of an affected twin (not recorded which). Sequencing used blood. The rearrangement uses TRBV20-1 and TRBJ2-2; the D gene TCRdb calls, TRBD2, cannot be checked with no DNA. This CDR3 is CSARVSGPGELFF.